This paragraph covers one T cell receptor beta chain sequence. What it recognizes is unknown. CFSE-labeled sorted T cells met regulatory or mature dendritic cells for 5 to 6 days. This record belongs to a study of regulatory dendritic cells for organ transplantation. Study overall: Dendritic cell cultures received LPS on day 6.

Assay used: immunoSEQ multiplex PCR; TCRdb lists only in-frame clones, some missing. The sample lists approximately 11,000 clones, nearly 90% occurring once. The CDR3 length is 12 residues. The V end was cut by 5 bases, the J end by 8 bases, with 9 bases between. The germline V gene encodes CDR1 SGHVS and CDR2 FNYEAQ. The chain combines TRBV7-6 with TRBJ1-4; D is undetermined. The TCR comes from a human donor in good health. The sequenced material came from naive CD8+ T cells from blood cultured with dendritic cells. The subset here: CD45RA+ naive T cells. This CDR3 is CASSPGPEKLFF. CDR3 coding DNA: TGTGCCAGCAGCCCGGGCCCCGAAAAACTGTTTTTT.